This entry describes one T cell receptor (beta chain). What it recognizes is unknown. Each CDR3 protein gets one entry after TCRdb re-called the 5' RACE reads with MiXCR. Found here are 200,000 to 250,000 distinct CDR3 sequences, around 24% of them singletons; the top ten hold just over 6.5%. These data originate in a study of CD8 T cells in ankylosing spondylitis. With 7 bases clipped from V and 10 bases from J, the junction kept 9 bases outside the gene matches. This CDR3 spans 11 amino acids. Germline-derived CDR1 and CDR2 are SQVTM and ANQGSEA. Study outcomes and limitations: Ankylosing spondylitis blood appeared to carry a characteristic TCR beta motif of roughly eight highly homologous variants.

Specimen: blood, either unsorted or a sorted T cell fraction (not recorded which). This receptor was obtained from a male donor with ankylosing spondylitis or in good health (not recorded which). The chain has TRBV29-1 and TRBJ1-1; 7 bases align to TRBD1. CDR3 protein: CSARQGRVAFF. CDR3 nucleotides: TGCAGCGCACGACAGGGAAGAGTAGCTTTCTTT.